This T cell receptor beta chain came from a study of blood T cell repertoires in COVID-19. Looking at the study overall: Samples came from the United States, Italy and Spain, spanning acute and convalescent COVID-19.

This CDR3 is built from 11 residues. Germline V lookup: CDR1 MDHEN, CDR2 SYDVKM. Trimming took 4 bases from V and 5 from J, leaving 5 bases between them. Seattle researchers signed up patients amid active infection and tracked them longitudinally. Source study methods: Nucleated cell number was recorded as an estimate derived from reference gene primer amplification. Measured with immunoSEQ multiplex PCR; TCRdb has only the in-frame clones, and not every one. That table supplies the V and J calls and clone size; D and trimming were determined from the DNA. The table records roughly 41,000 clones, around 84% of them present only once.

The sample consisted of peripheral blood. The sequence derives from a man in his sixties with COVID-19, enrolled during active disease. The rearrangement uses TRBV28 and TRBJ1-2; D unclear. The CDR3 loop is CASSSPYGYTF. For the CDR3, the DNA is TGTGCCAGCAGTTCCCCGTATGGCTACACCTTC.